Listed here are 8 T cell receptor beta chains from one sample, sequenced in a study of identical twins. MiXCR, applied by TCRdb to the 5' RACE reads, yields one record per CDR3 protein. Of nearly 650,000 distinct CDR3 sequences listed, about 7% were seen once; the top ten hold 1.6%. These data were also filed under a second study, of yellow fever vaccine responses in identical twins.

Sequenced input: PBMCs. These receptors were collected from a woman aged 18-29 years in good health.

This clonotype has at least ten counts. The chain couples TRBV2 to TRBJ2-2; D gene uncertain. Between the trimmed V and J ends, which lost 2 bases and 7 bases, there was a span of 8 bases. Germline assignment: CDR1 SNHLY and CDR2 FYNNEI. The CDR3 covers 13 residues. CDR3 DNA: TGTGCCAGCAGTGAACGGAGTGTCGGGGAGCTGTTTTTT. Translated: CASSERSVGELFF.

V and J are TRBV20-1 and TRBJ2-7, with 8 bases matching TRBD2. The germline gives CDR1 DFQATT, CDR2 SNEGSKA (reference sequence). The CDR3 is made up of 15 amino acids. The junction had 9 bases not matched to a gene; V was cut back by 0 bases and J by 5 bases. The CDR3 DNA follows: TGCAGTGCTAGAGACCCACGAATGACTAGCGACGAGCAGTACTTC. The encoded protein is CSARDPRMTSDEQYF.

The sample holds a few counts of this clonotype. This chain connects TRBV5-1 to TRBJ2-1; 8 positions agree with TRBD1. J was trimmed by 8 bases and V by 1 base; bases with no gene match: 5. The CDR3 totals 14 residues. Germline V CDR1 and CDR2: SGHRS, YFSETQ. This CDR3 is CASSLTGGEDEQFF. The CDR3 DNA follows: TGCGCCAGCAGCTTGACAGGGGGTGAGGATGAGCAGTTCTTC.

The J gene is TRBJ2-7, the V gene TRBV28; maybe TRBD2 (7 bases). The CDR3 runs to 16 residues. Looked up from germline, CDR1 is MDHEN and CDR2 is SYDVKM. V was trimmed by 6 bases and J by 2 bases, leaving 20 bases between them. The CDR3 sequence: CASSLEGGGKPYEQYF. CDR3 sequence (DNA): TGTGCCAGCAGCCTGGAAGGGGGGGGGAAACCCTACGAGCAGTACTTC.

The V and J genes are TRBV6-1 and TRBJ2-7; TRBD2 matches 9 bases. V was pared by 6 bases and J by 5 bases, with 8 bases of the junction left unmatched. Germline V lookup: CDR1 MNHNS, CDR2 SASEGT. This CDR3 region has 14 residues. CDR3 residues: CASSNGLAPHEQYF. CDR3 DNA: TGTGCCAGCAGCAACGGACTAGCGCCCCACGAGCAGTACTTC.

This clonotype was seen at least ten times. The V and J genes are TRBV6-1 and TRBJ2-7, with 7 positions matching TRBD1. With V trimmed by 6 bases and J by 1 base, 9 bases remained unmatched. Germline CDR1 is MNHNS and CDR2 is SASEGT. This CDR3 comprises 15 residues. For the CDR3, the DNA is TGTGCCAGCAGCCCGAGGACAGGACCTTCCTACGAGCAGTACTTC. Translation gives CASSPRTGPSYEQYF.

This clonotype was counted a few times. This chain links TRBV18 with TRBJ2-4; D unresolved. CDR1 and CDR2 (germline): KGHSH, LQKENI. V shed 2 bases and J shed 7 bases, with 6 bases lying between them. The CDR3 has 12 amino acids. CDR3 region: CASSPGQNIQYF. DNA of the CDR3: TGTGCCAGCTCACCAGGCCAGAACATTCAGTACTTC.

About this clonotype: At one end the junction does not follow the germline gene, possibly because of a read error. This chain connects TRBV20-1 to TRBJ1-4, with D unclear. CDR1 is DFQATT, CDR2 SNEGSKA, per germline (reference sequence). The CDR3 has 17 amino acids. The CDR3 protein is CCARGQLGFWSNEKLFF. CDR3 coding DNA: TGCTGTGCTAGAGGGCAGCTTGGGTTTTGGTCTAATGAAAAACTGTTTTTT.